This T cell receptor (beta chain) was captured in a study of Graves' ophthalmopathy and Graves' hyperthyroidism. Researchers took RNA transcripts and amplified TCR beta CDR3 regions from them. Second-round multiplex PCR came after a first-round RT-PCR that employed HTBI primers. TCRdb recomputed calls from the multiplex PCR reads with MiXCR, one row per CDR3 protein. The table has around 400,000 distinct CDR3 sequences, about 17% seen once. The germline V and J ends were trimmed by 0 bases and 0 bases, with 11 bases remaining between them. Per germline, CDR1 SGHTA and CDR2 FQGNSA. The CDR3 loop spans 16 amino acids. Fresh peripheral blood (approximately 9.5 ml) yielded the PBMCs.

The TCR was taken from a young woman with Graves' ophthalmopathy. This sequence joins TRBV7-2 and TRBJ1-2; tentatively, D is TRBD1 (5 bases). Material: peripheral blood. CDR3 nucleotide sequence: TGTGCCAGCAGCTTAGCGTCTAAGACAGCTAACTATGGCTACACCTTC. Translation: CASSLASKTANYGYTF.